This T cell receptor (beta chain) was captured by sequencing in a study of blood T cell repertoires in COVID-19 (dated by TCRdb to 2020 to 2022). Looking at the study overall: Samples from collaborators originated in the United States, Italy and Spain and spanned both the acute and convalescent phases of COVID-19. The prospective study material was composed of cDNA or gDNA derived from T cells, B-cell-depleted T cells, or PBMCs. The dataset comprised deeply sampled blood TCRbeta repertoires from subjects exposed to, actively infected with, or recovered from COVID-19. A freely available public database, intended as a resource for researchers studying the immune response to SARS-CoV-2, is where the repertoires were released. The samples were drawn from the first 160 participants of the ongoing ImmuneRACE study and from 1,200 or so subjects provided by 6 global collaborators. Nearly every sample came with metadata listing a de-identified subject ID, COVID-19 status, age in years and sex. Where available, HLA class I and class II types were taken from metadata supplied by the sample provider and were not determined by assay-based typing.

As to this clone: The clone's antigen remains unknown. Qualities for individual bases were not recorded, and no much larger clone is one base off.

The CDR3 covers 18 residues, taking in both the cysteine and the phenylalanine. The entry retains the CDR3 DNA only, 54 bases that are in frame from base 1. Here V drops 0 bases and J drops 1 base, and the junction holds 6 bases not matched to any gene. The germline V gene provides CDR1 SGHDT and CDR2 YYEEEE. Each collaborating institution followed its own protocols to collect whole blood in K2EDTA tubes. For TCRbeta analysis, collaborators shipped samples as frozen whole blood, isolated PBMCs, or DNA extracted from either of those sample types. TCRbeta CDR3 regions were amplified from genomic DNA using the immunoSEQ Assay, a bias-controlled multiplex PCR. On the authors' methods: The number of nucleated cells in each sample was estimated by amplification of reference gene primers within the assay. To quantify the absolute abundance of each unique TCRbeta CDR3 rearrangement, sequence reads were collapsed and filtered. For each sample, productive Simpson clonality was calculated as the square root of Simpson's diversity index across productive rearrangements. Entries here come from immuneACCESS through TCRdb and include only in-frame sequences with V and J called. Some clones fail to appear in such tables; in the studies checked, an unresolved V gene covers under half of the shortfall, and the cause of the remainder is unknown. Clonal size and the V and J genes are those of that table, whereas D and trimming came from the DNA. The sample yields 15,000 to 20,000 clones; about 90% were counted once. Together, the top ten hold about 5.6% of the sample.

Findings and caveats that apply to the study as a whole: Clinical and demographic metadata were provided uncurated, with the amount varying by source and participant.

The source is a human donor in a cohort sampled during active COVID-19. Recombination linked TRBV5-6 to TRBJ2-1, with 11 central nucleotides matching TRBD2. Sequencing was done on a sample of peripheral blood. The CDR3 is CASSLEVAGGRSYNEQFF. At the DNA level, the sequence is TGTGCCAGCAGCTTGGAGGTAGCGGGAGGGAGGTCCTACAATGAGCAGTTCTTC.